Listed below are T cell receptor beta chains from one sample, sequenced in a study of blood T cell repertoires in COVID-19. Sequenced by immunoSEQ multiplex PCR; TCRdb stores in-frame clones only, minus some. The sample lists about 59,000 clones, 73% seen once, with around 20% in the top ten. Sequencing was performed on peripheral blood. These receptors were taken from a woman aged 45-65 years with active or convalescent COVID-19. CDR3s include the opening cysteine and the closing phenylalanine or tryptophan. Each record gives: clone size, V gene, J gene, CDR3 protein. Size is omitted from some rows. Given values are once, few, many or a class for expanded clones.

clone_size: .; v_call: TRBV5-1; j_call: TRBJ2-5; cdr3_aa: CASSLLSPRETQYF
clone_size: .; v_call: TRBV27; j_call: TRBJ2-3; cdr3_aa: CASSPPGTARAQYF
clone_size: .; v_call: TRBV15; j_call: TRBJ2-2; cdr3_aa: CATRRDSTTGELFF
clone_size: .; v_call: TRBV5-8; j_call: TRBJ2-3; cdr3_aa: CASSFLAGGLTDTQYF
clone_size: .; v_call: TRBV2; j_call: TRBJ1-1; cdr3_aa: CASSVEGSWYVNTEAFF
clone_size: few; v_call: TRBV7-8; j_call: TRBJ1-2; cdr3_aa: CASSQAGPRWGGYTF
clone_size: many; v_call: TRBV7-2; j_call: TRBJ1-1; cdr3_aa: CASSFTATEAFF
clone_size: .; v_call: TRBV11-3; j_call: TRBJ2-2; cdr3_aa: CASSSHSPGELFF
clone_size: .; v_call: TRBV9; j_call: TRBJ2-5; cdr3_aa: CASSRSEETQYF
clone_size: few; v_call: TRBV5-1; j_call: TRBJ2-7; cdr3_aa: CASSLSGHYYEQYF